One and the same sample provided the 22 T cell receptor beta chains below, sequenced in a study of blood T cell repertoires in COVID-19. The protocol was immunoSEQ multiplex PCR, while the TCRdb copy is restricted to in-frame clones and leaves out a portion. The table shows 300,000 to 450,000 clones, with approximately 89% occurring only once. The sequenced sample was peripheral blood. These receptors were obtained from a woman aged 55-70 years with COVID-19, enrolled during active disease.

CDR3 coding DNA: TGCAGCGGGAGGGACAGGGGGCACCGATACTCTGGAAACACCATATATTTT. It codes for CSGRDRGHRYSGNTIYF. This rearrangement joins TRBV29-1 to TRBJ1-3; 12 nucleotides align to TRBD1. Germline-derived CDR1 and CDR2 are SQVTM and ANQGSEA. The V gene end was trimmed by 7 bases and the J gene end by 0 bases; junction bases not matched to a gene: 10. This CDR3 contains 17 residues.

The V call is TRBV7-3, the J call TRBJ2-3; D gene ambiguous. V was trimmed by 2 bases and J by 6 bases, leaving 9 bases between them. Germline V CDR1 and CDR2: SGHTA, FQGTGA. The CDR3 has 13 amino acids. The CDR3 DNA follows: TGTGCCAGCAGCTTACGGGTTAGGGATACGCAGTATTTT. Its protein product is CASSLRVRDTQYF.

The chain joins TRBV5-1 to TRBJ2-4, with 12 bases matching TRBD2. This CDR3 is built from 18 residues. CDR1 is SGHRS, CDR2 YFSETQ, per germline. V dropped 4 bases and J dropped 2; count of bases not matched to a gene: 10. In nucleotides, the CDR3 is TGCGCCAGCAGCGTGCCCTCTAGCGGGGGGGCGACCAAAAACATTCAGTACTTC. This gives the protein CASSVPSSGGATKNIQYF.

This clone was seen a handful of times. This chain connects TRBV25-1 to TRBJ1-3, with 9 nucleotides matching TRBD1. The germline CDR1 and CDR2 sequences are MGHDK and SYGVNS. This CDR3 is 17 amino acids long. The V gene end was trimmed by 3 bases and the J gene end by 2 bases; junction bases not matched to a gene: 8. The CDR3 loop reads CASSELQGADAGNTIYF. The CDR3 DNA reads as TGTGCCAGCAGTGAGTTACAGGGGGCCGATGCTGGAAACACCATATATTTT.

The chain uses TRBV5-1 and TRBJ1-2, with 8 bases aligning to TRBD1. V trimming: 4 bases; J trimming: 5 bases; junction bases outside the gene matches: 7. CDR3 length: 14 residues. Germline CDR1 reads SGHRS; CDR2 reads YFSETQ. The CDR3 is CASSPDRVRYGYTF. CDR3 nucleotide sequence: TGCGCCAGCAGCCCGGACAGGGTCCGATATGGCTACACCTTC.

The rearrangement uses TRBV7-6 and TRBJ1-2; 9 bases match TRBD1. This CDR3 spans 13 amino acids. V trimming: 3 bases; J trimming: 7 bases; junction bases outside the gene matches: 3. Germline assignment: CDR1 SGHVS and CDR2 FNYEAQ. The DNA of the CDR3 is TGTGCCAGCAGCTTGGGACAGGGTCGTGGCTACACCTTC. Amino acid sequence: CASSLGQGRGYTF.

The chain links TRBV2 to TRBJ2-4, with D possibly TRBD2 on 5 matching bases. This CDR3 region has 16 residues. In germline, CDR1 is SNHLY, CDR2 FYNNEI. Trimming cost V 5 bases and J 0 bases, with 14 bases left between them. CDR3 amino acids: CASSFGRGIAKNIQYF. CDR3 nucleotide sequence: TGTGCCAGCAGTTTTGGACGGGGTATAGCCAAAAACATTCAGTACTTC.

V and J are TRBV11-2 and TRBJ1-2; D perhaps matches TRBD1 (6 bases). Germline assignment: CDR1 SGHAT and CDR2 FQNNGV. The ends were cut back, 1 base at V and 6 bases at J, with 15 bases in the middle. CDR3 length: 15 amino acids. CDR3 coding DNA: TGTGCCAGCAGCTTAGGGCGGGGGGCCCTCGATGGCTACACCTTC. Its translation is CASSLGRGALDGYTF.

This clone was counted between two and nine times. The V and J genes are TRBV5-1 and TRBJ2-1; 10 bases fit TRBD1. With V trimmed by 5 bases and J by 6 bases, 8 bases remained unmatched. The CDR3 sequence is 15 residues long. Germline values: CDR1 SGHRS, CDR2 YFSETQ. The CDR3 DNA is TGCGCCAGCAGAGTGGACAGGGGGTTGGGCAATGAGCAGTTCTTC. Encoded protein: CASRVDRGLGNEQFF.

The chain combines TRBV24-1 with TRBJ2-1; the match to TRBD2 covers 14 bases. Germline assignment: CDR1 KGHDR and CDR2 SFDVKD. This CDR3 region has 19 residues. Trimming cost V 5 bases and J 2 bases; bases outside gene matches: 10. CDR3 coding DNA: TGTGCCACCAGTGCCAGGACTAGCGGGGGGTTTTATGCCTACAATGAGCAGTTCTTC. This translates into CATSARTSGGFYAYNEQFF.

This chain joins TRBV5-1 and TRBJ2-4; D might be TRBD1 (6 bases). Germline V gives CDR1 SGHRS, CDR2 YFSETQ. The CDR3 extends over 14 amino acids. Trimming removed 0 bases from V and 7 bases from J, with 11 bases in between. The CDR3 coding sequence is TGCGCCAGCAGCTTGGGAGGGGGTGTGAACATTCAGTACTTC. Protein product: CASSLGGGVNIQYF.

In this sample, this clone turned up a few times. The CDR3 DNA reads TGTGCCAGCAGCTTAGTTGGGGCAGGCCTGAACACTGAAGCTTTCTTT. This sequence encodes CASSLVGAGLNTEAFF. The gene calls are TRBV7-9 and TRBJ1-1; perhaps TRBD1 as D (5 bases). Between the trimmed V and J ends, which lost 1 base and 0 bases, there was a span of 12 bases. Per the germline V gene, CDR1 is SEHNR and CDR2 is FQNEAQ (reference sequence). The CDR3 has 16 amino acids.

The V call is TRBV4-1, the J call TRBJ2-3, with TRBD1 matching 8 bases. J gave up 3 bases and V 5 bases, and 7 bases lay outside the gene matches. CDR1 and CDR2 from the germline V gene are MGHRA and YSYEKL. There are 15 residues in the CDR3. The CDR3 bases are TGCGCCAGCAGCTACACAGGGGGAGTGACAGATACGCAGTATTTT. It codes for CASSYTGGVTDTQYF.

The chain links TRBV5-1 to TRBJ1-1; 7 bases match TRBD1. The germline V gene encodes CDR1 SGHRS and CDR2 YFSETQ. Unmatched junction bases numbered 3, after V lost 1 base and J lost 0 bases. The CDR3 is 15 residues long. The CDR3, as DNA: TGCGCCAGCAGCTTGCGACAGGGTTTGAACACTGAAGCTTTCTTT. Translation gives CASSLRQGLNTEAFF. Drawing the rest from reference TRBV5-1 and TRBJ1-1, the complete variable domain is KAGVTQTPRYLIKTRGQQVTLSCSPISGHRSVSWYQQTPGQGLQFLFEYFSETQRNKGNFPGRFSGRQFSNSRSEMNVSTLELGDSALYLCASSLRQGLNTEAFFGQGTRLTVV.

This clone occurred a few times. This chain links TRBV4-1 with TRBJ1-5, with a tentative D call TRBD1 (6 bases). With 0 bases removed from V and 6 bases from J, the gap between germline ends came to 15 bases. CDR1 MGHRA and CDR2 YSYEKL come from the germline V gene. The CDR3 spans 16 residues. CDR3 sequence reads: CASSQEGGANGQPQHF. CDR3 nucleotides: TGCGCCAGCAGCCAAGAAGGGGGGGCTAACGGTCAGCCCCAGCATTTT.

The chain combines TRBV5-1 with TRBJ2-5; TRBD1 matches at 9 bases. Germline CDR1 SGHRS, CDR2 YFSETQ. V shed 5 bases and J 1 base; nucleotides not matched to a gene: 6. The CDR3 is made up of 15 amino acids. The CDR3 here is CASRPGTGSQETQYF. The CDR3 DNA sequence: TGCGCCAGCAGGCCCGGGACAGGGAGCCAAGAGACCCAGTACTTC. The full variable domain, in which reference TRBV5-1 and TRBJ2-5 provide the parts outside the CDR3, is KAGVTQTPRYLIKTRGQQVTLSCSPISGHRSVSWYQQTPGQGLQFLFEYFSETQRNKGNFPGRFSGRQFSNSRSEMNVSTLELGDSALYLCASRPGTGSQETQYFGPGTRLLVL.

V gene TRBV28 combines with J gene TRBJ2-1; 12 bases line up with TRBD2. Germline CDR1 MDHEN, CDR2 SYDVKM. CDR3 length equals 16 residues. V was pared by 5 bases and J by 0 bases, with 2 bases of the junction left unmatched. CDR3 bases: TGTGCCAGCAGTGAACTAGCGGGGGGCTCCTACAATGAGCAGTTCTTC. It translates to CASSELAGGSYNEQFF.

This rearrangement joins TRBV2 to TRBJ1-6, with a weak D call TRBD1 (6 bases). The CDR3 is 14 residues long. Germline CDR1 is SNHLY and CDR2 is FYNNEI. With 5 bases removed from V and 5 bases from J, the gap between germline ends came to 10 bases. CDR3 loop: CASSLQGNNSPLHF. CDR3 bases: TGTGCCAGCAGTTTACAGGGAAATAATTCACCCCTCCACTTT. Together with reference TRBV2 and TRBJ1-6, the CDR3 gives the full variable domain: EPEVTQTPSHQVTQMGQEVILRCVPISNHLYFYWYRQILGQKVEFLVSFYNNEISEKSEIFDDQFSVERPDGSNFTLKIRSTKLEDSAMYFCASSLQGNNSPLHFGNGTRLTVT.

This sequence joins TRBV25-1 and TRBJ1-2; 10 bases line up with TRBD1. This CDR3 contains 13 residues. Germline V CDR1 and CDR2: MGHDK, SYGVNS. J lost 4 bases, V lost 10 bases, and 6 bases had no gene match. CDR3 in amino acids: CATAGQGSYGYTF. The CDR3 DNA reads TGTGCCACCGCGGGACAGGGGAGCTATGGCTACACCTTC.

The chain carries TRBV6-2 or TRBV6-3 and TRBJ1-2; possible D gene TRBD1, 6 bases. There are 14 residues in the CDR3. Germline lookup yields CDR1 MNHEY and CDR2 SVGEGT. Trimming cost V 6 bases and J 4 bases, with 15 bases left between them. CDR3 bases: TGTGCCAGCAGCCCTTACAGGGACATCTATGGCTACACCTTC. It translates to CASSPYRDIYGYTF.

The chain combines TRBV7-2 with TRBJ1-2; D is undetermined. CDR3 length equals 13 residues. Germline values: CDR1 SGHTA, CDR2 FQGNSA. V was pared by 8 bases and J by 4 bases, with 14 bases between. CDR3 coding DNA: TGTGCCAGCGAAACCTCCGGTGGCTATGGCTACACCTTC. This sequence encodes CASETSGGYGYTF.

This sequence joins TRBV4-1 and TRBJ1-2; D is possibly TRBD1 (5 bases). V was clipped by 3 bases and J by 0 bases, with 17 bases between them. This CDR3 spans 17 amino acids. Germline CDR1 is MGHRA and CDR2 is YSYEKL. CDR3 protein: CASSHRSSQATNYGYTF. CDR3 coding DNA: TGCGCCAGCAGCCATCGGAGTTCACAGGCAACTAACTATGGCTACACCTTC.